The rows below give T cell receptor beta chains drawn from one sample of a study of T cell changes during pregnancy in multiple sclerosis. Profiling relied on immunoSEQ multiplex PCR, and the TCRdb table lists in-frame clones only, not all of them. This sample has around 40,000 clones, with roughly nine tenths found just once. The material sequenced was CD4+ T cells from peripheral blood mononuclear cells, taken in the first trimester of pregnancy. These receptors were obtained from a female donor in good health, enrolled as a control in a pregnancy study. Both conserved end residues are part of each CDR3. Fields, in order: D gene, V gene, clone size, J gene, CDR3 DNA, CDR3 protein. A D gene is named only where the DNA matches it firmly. Where a row states a size, it is once, few, many or the class of an expanded clone; other rows omit it.

>TRBD2|TRBV5-6|.|TRBJ2-7
TGTGCCAGCCTGGGACTAGCGGGGGGACCGACCTCCTACGAGCAGTACTTC
CASLGLAGGPTSYEQYF
>.|TRBV19|.|TRBJ1-4
TGTGCCAGTAACCGGCAGGTGGCTAATGAAAAACTGTTTTTT
CASNRQVANEKLFF
>TRBD2|TRBV19|.|TRBJ2-7
TGTGCCAGTACCCCGACTAGCGGGGCTACCTACGAGCAGTACTTC
CASTPTSGATYEQYF
>.|TRBV19|.|TRBJ2-6
TGTGCCAGTAGTATAGGGGCCGGGGCCAACGTCCTGACTTTC
CASSIGAGANVLTF
>TRBD1|TRBV2|.|TRBJ1-2
TGTGCCAGCAATGGCAGGGGGCATTCTAACTATGGCTACACCTTC
CASNGRGHSNYGYTF
>.|TRBV5-1|.|TRBJ1-3
TGCGCCAGCAAATCCACAGGGTCCGGTTTAATTGGAAACACCATATATTTT
CASKSTGSGLIGNTIYF
>.|TRBV7-3|.|TRBJ1-4
TGTGCCAGCAGCCTCTCCGGGGGGGCTAATGAAAAACTGTTTTTT
CASSLSGGANEKLFF
>TRBD2|TRBV4-1|once|TRBJ2-7
TGCGCCAGCAGCCAGACTAGCGGGAGCTCCTACGAGCAGTACTTC
CASSQTSGSSYEQYF
>TRBD1|TRBV29-1|once|TRBJ2-5
TGCAGCGCCAACAGGGGGCGAGAGACCCAGTACTTC
CSANRGRETQYF
>TRBD1|TRBV6-6|once|TRBJ2-7
TGTGCCAGCACCCAACAATGGGGACAGGCCGGGGAGCAGTACTTC
CASTQQWGQAGEQYF
>.|TRBV12-5|.|TRBJ1-1
TGTGCTGGACTTATGAACACTGAAGCTTTCTTT
CAGLMNTEAFF
>TRBD2|TRBV7-2|once|TRBJ2-7
TGTGCCAGCAGCTTAGTTGGCGGGGGAAACTACGAGCAGTACTTC
CASSLVGGGNYEQYF
>TRBD1|TRBV5-5|.|TRBJ2-7
TGTGCCAGCAGCATCGGGACAGGGGGCCTCTACGAGCAGTACTTC
CASSIGTGGLYEQYF
>TRBD1|TRBV30|.|TRBJ2-7
TGTGCCTGGGGGACAGGAGGGTCCTACGAGCAGTACTTC
CAWGTGGSYEQYF
>.|TRBV6-5|.|TRBJ1-2
TGTGCCAGCAGTCCTAATGGGGCGGGGGGCTACACCTTC
CASSPNGAGGYTF
>TRBD1|TRBV6-6|.|TRBJ1-6
TGTGCCAGCAGTTACTCTGGGACAGGGCCACCCCTCCACTTT
CASSYSGTGPPLHF
>.|TRBV7-9|.|TRBJ2-3
TGTGCCAGCAGCTTACCCCGGGGAGATACGCAGTATTTT
CASSLPRGDTQYF
>.|TRBV6-5|.|TRBJ2-3
TGTGCCAGCAGTCCGGGACTGTCCACAGATACGCAGTATTTT
CASSPGLSTDTQYF
>TRBD1|TRBV28|.|TRBJ2-7
TGTGCCAGCACTAGAGAGGGGACAGGACTGGACGAGCAGTACTTC
CASTREGTGLDEQYF
>.|TRBV10-3|.|TRBJ1-4
TGTGCCATCAGTAGAGTAAAGGGGGCAACTAATGAAAAACTGTTTTTT
CAISRVKGATNEKLFF
>.|TRBV27|.|TRBJ1-6
TGTGCCAGCAGAACCGGGACAACCTATAATTCACCCCTCCACTTT
CASRTGTTYNSPLHF
>.|TRBV30|.|TRBJ1-2
TGTGCCTGGAGTTGGCAGGAGGAAGGCTACACCTTC
CAWSWQEEGYTF
>TRBD1|TRBV4-2|.|TRBJ2-7
TGTGCCAGCAGCCAGGGACAGAGTGTGAACGAGCAGTACTTC
CASSQGQSVNEQYF
>TRBD1|TRBV28|.|TRBJ1-1
TGTGCCAGCAGCCCGGTGGGGGGACAGGGTAAAATTGAAGCTTTCTTT
CASSPVGGQGKIEAFF
>.|TRBV28|once|TRBJ1-5
TGTGCCAGCAGTTCGGATCAGCCCCAGCATTTT
CASSSDQPQHF
>TRBD2|TRBV28|.|TRBJ2-1
TGTGCCAGCAGACCGTCGACTAGCCGCGAGCAGTTCTTC
CASRPSTSREQFF
>.|TRBV2|.|TRBJ1-2
TGTGCCAGCAGTGACGTTCGGACTTCTCATTTGGGCTATGGCTACACCTTC
CASSDVRTSHLGYGYTF
>.|TRBV2|few|TRBJ1-3
TGTGCCAGCAGCGGAGTGAGGGTTGCTCGAAACACCATATATTTT
CASSGVRVARNTIYF
>TRBD2|TRBV11-3|few|TRBJ2-2
TGTGCCAGCAGATTAGCGGGCCAGGGAAGCACCGGGGAGCTGTTTTTT
CASRLAGQGSTGELFF
>.|TRBV10-3|.|TRBJ1-5
TGTGCCATCAGTGGACAGGAGGAACAGCCCCAGCATTTT
CAISGQEEQPQHF
>TRBD1|TRBV2|.|TRBJ2-1
TGTGCCAGCAGTGAAGCGCTTCGGGGGACAGGGGCGCGAGGGGAGCAGTTCTTC
CASSEALRGTGARGEQFF
>.|TRBV6-6|few|TRBJ1-6
TGTGCCAGCAGTTACTTACAGGGTTCGACCCTCCACTTT
CASSYLQGSTLHF
>TRBD1|TRBV5-4|.|TRBJ1-4
TGTGCCAGCAGCTTGGCGCAAGGGGGCACTAATGAAAAACTGTTTTTT
CASSLAQGGTNEKLFF
>.|TRBV6-4|.|TRBJ2-2
TGTGCCAGCAGACAGACGAGCACCGGGGAGCTGTTTTTT
CASRQTSTGELFF
>TRBD2|TRBV7-2|.|TRBJ2-5
TGTGCCAGCAGCTTAGGAGCGGGACGCCAAGAGACCCAGTACTTC
CASSLGAGRQETQYF
>.|TRBV4-2|.|TRBJ2-6
TGTGCCAGCAGCCAAGCGTCGAGCTCTGGGGCCAACGTCCTGACTTTC
CASSQASSSGANVLTF
>.|TRBV7-9|.|TRBJ1-1
TGTGCCAGCAGCTTATTCCAGGTGGGGAACACTGAAGCTTTCTTT
CASSLFQVGNTEAFF
>.|TRBV7-2|.|TRBJ2-1
TGTGCCAGCAGCTTAGTGGGGCACAATGAGCAGTTCTTC
CASSLVGHNEQFF
>.|TRBV5-1|.|TRBJ1-2
TGCGCCAGCAGCCCACAGGGAACTGATGGCTACACCTTC
CASSPQGTDGYTF
>TRBD1|TRBV7-4|.|TRBJ1-5
TGTGCCAGCAGCTTAAGGGACAGCAGCAATCAGCCCCAGCATTTT
CASSLRDSSNQPQHF
>TRBD2|TRBV7-2|.|TRBJ2-5
TGTGCCAGCAGCCAACAAACGGGACTAGCGGGGGGGCGAGAGACCCAGTACTTC
CASSQQTGLAGGRETQYF
>TRBD1|TRBV11-2|once|TRBJ2-5
TGTGCCAGCAGCTTAGGGGACAGGGATTCAGAGACCCAGTACTTC
CASSLGDRDSETQYF
>TRBD1|TRBV15|.|TRBJ1-6
TGTGCCACCAGCAGAAGGACAGGGGATCGATCACCCCTCCACTTT
CATSRRTGDRSPLHF
>.|TRBV18|.|TRBJ2-2
TGTGCCAGCTCACCACTTGGAGGGGGCGTCGCCGGGGAGCTGTTTTTT
CASSPLGGGVAGELFF
>.|TRBV7-3|few|TRBJ1-6
TGTGCCAGCAGCTTAATTGGCAGAGGAGCCTCACCCCTCCACTTT
CASSLIGRGASPLHF
>.|TRBV4-1|.|TRBJ1-4
TGCGCCAGCAGCCAAGACAGGGAGGGTGAAAAACTGTTTTTT
CASSQDREGEKLFF
>.|TRBV29-1|.|TRBJ2-3
TGCAGCGTCGAGGGAACGTCAACGAGCACAGATACGCAGTATTTT
CSVEGTSTSTDTQYF
>.|TRBV7-2|.|TRBJ1-6
TGTGCCAGCAGCTTAACTGCTGATTCACCCCTCCACTTT
CASSLTADSPLHF
>TRBD1|TRBV18|.|TRBJ2-5
TGTGCCAGCCAACGGGACCGGGACAGGGGGGAGACCCAGTACTTC
CASQRDRDRGETQYF
>.|TRBV7-6|.|TRBJ1-6
TGTGCCGTGGGGGGGGGCTATAATTCACCCCTCCACTTT
CAVGGGYNSPLHF
>.|TRBV6-5|.|TRBJ1-2
TGTGCCAGCAGTTACTCGTGGACAGAGTACTATGGCTACACCTTC
CASSYSWTEYYGYTF